These 26 T cell receptor beta chains came from one sample sequenced in a study of blood T cell repertoires in COVID-19. The table came from immunoSEQ multiplex PCR; TCRdb's copy has only in-frame clones and leaves some out. Of fewer than 150,000 clones listed, roughly four fifths are singletons. Sequences were obtained from PBMCs or T cells enriched from blood (not recorded which). The receptors here all came from a man aged 25 to 40 who had recovered from COVID-19.

V is TRBV10-1 and J is TRBJ1-5; 8 bases are shared with TRBD1. The CDR3 covers 15 residues. The germline V gene encodes CDR1 WNHNN and CDR2 SYGVQD (reference sequence). The V segment lost 5 bases and the J segment 7 bases; nucleotides outside the gene matches: 10. Here the CDR3 reads CASSPWGQASQPQHF. The CDR3, as DNA: TGCGCCAGCAGTCCCTGGGGACAGGCTTCCCAGCCCCAGCATTTT.

The rearrangement links TRBV11-2 to TRBJ2-7; 10 bases are a match to TRBD1. The CDR3 totals 18 residues. Per germline, CDR1 SGHAT and CDR2 FQNNGV. Unmatched junction bases numbered 13, after V lost 3 bases and J lost 2 bases. CDR3 bases: TGTGCCAGCAGCTTCTCCGCCCTCCGCGGACAGGGGGCCTACGAGCAGTACTTC. It specifies CASSFSALRGQGAYEQYF.

This chain uses TRBV11-2 with TRBJ2-3; the match to TRBD2 covers 14 bases. V was pared by 5 bases and J by 3 bases, with 4 bases of the junction left unmatched. CDR1 is SGHAT, CDR2 FQNNGV, per germline. The CDR3 runs 16 residues. Here the CDR3 reads CASSPRTSGGTDTQYF. In nucleotides, the CDR3 is TGTGCCAGCAGCCCACGGACTAGCGGGGGGACAGATACGCAGTATTTT.

The chain carries TRBV6-5 and TRBJ2-2, with 10 nucleotides matching TRBD1. The germline V gene encodes CDR1 MNHEY and CDR2 SVGAGI. Unmatched junction bases numbered 5, after V lost 5 bases and J lost 5 bases. This CDR3 contains 15 residues. CDR3 amino acids: CASSPDRGLTGELFF. The CDR3 DNA sequence: TGTGCCAGCAGTCCAGACAGGGGGCTAACCGGGGAGCTGTTTTTT.

This chain connects TRBV19 to TRBJ2-1; the D gene is possibly TRBD1 (6 bases). Per the germline V gene, CDR1 is LNHDA and CDR2 is SQIVND (reference sequence). The CDR3 contains 14 residues. V shed 7 bases and J shed 2 bases, with 12 bases lying between them. The CDR3 reads CASTRGPPYNEQFF. The CDR3 DNA reads TGTGCCAGTACCAGGGGCCCCCCCTACAATGAGCAGTTCTTC. The variable domain in full, completed from reference TRBV19 and TRBJ2-1, reads DGGITQSPKYLFRKEGQNVTLSCEQNLNHDAMYWYRQDPGQGLRLIYYSQIVNDFQKGDIAEGYSVSREKKESFPLTVTSAQKNPTAFYLCASTRGPPYNEQFFGPGTRLTVL.

The chain joins TRBV19 to TRBJ1-2, with 7 bases fitting TRBD1. The CDR3 has 15 amino acids. V lost 3 bases, J lost 6 bases, and 10 bases stayed unmatched. Germline-derived CDR1 and CDR2 are LNHDA and SQIVND (reference sequence). CDR3 protein: CASSIPGTARDGYTF. CDR3 nucleotide sequence: TGTGCCAGTAGTATCCCGGGGACAGCTAGAGATGGCTACACCTTC.

The V and J genes are TRBV12-5 and TRBJ2-5, with D unresolved. This CDR3 is 14 amino acids long. V was pared by 0 bases and J by 6 bases, with 11 bases between. Germline assignment: CDR1 LGHNT and CDR2 FRNRAP. The CDR3 sequence is CASGLVPERKTQYF. The DNA for the CDR3 is TGTGCTAGTGGTTTGGTACCCGAGCGAAAGACCCAGTACTTC.

This clone was seen many times. The chain couples TRBV4-1 to TRBJ2-1; no reliable D call. The CDR3 consists of 15 residues. Trimming took off 5 bases at V and 8 bases at J, with 19 bases between the two ends. CDR1 is MGHRA and CDR2 is YSYEKL in the germline V gene. CDR3 nucleotides: TGCGCCAGCAGCTGGAGCTCCAGCCCGATCGATGAGCAGTTCTTC. Translated, it gives CASSWSSSPIDEQFF.

The chain joins TRBV19 to TRBJ2-5; 9 nucleotides agree with TRBD1. The CDR3 runs to 15 residues. Germline-derived CDR1 and CDR2 are LNHDA and SQIVND (reference sequence). V lost 0 bases to trimming and J lost 7 bases; unmatched junction nucleotides: 6. The CDR3 here is CASSIEDRGGGTQYF. CDR3 bases: TGTGCCAGTAGTATAGAGGACAGGGGCGGCGGGACCCAGTACTTC.

The chain combines TRBV9 with TRBJ1-1; D remains ambiguous. This CDR3 is 16 amino acids long. V was shortened by 4 bases and J by 0 bases, with 16 bases between the two germline ends. Germline V gives CDR1 SGDLS, CDR2 YYNGEE. Here the CDR3 reads CASSPGVRDMNTEAFF. DNA of the CDR3: TGTGCCAGCAGCCCCGGGGTCAGAGACATGAACACTGAAGCTTTCTTT.

The chain recombines TRBV28 with TRBJ1-1; 7 bases are shared with TRBD1. The CDR3 spans 13 residues. The germline CDR1 and CDR2 sequences are MDHEN and SYDVKM. Trimming removed 7 bases from V and 7 bases from J; junction bases left unmatched: 9. CDR3 bases: TGTGCCAGCACCTTCGGGACAGCTAGTGAAGCTTTCTTT. This codes for CASTFGTASEAFF.

This sequence joins TRBV5-4 and TRBJ1-1, with TRBD1 identical over 8 bases. Germline lookup yields CDR1 SGHNT and CDR2 YYREEE (reference sequence). With 4 bases clipped from V and 5 bases from J, the junction kept 7 bases outside the gene matches. The CDR3 runs 14 residues. CDR3 in DNA: TGTGCCAGCAGCGGAGCGACAGGGGCGACTGAAGCTTTCTTT. Translating gives CASSGATGATEAFF.

The chain employs TRBV30 and TRBJ1-4; TRBD1 agrees at 8 bases. Trimming removed 2 bases from V and 6 bases from J; junction bases left unmatched: 8. CDR1 and CDR2 (germline): GTSNPN, SVGIG (reference sequence). This CDR3 has 15 amino acids. The DNA of the CDR3 is TGTGCCTGGAGTCCACTCGAGACAGGGGATGAAAAACTGTTTTTT. Translating it yields CAWSPLETGDEKLFF.

The V call is TRBV27, the J call TRBJ2-3, with TRBD2 matching 12 bases. Germline CDR1 and CDR2: MNHEY and SMNVEV (reference sequence). The CDR3 covers 15 residues. The ends lost 6 bases at V and 9 bases at J; junction bases unmatched: 10. CDR3 sequence reads: CASSAGLAGRRTQYF. The CDR3 DNA reads as TGTGCCAGCAGCGCGGGACTAGCGGGCCGTAGGACGCAGTATTTT.

This chain joins TRBV7-2 and TRBJ1-1; D might be TRBD1 (6 bases). CDR1 is SGHTA, CDR2 FQGNSA, per germline. This CDR3 has 15 amino acids. V was cut by 6 bases and J by 1 base, with 15 bases left in between. CDR3: CASSQRQAANTEAFF. CDR3 DNA sequence: TGTGCCAGCAGTCAGAGACAGGCGGCGAACACTGAAGCTTTCTTT. Complete variable domain (other parts from reference TRBV7-2 and TRBJ1-1): GAGVSQSPSNKVTEKGKDVELRCDPISGHTALYWYRQSLGQGLEFLIYFQGNSAPDKSGLPSDRFSAERTGGSVSTLTIQRTQQEDSAVYLCASSQRQAANTEAFFGQGTRLTVV.

This CDR3 reads CASRQGASNQPQHF. CDR3 DNA: TGTGCCAGCAGACAGGGGGCAAGCAATCAGCCCCAGCATTTT. The V call is TRBV6-5, the J call TRBJ1-5; 9 nucleotides agree with TRBD1. The CDR3 sequence is 14 residues long. Germline-derived CDR1 and CDR2 are MNHEY and SVGAGI. Losses at the gene ends were 6 bases for V and 1 base for J; bases not matched to a gene: 1.

This clone was seen just once. The chain's CDR3 is CASSQEEYGLAGGYEQYF. For the CDR3, the DNA is TGCGCCAGCAGCCAAGAAGAATATGGTCTAGCGGGAGGGTACGAGCAGTACTTC. The genes are TRBV4-1 and TRBJ2-7, with 12 bases aligning to TRBD2. CDR1 and CDR2 (germline): MGHRA, YSYEKL. This CDR3 region has 18 residues. V lost 0 bases and J lost 4; bases outside the gene matches: 10.

The chain has TRBV18 and TRBJ2-7; TRBD1 is a possible D gene (6 bases). Germline CDR1 KGHSH, CDR2 LQKENI. The germline V and J ends were trimmed by 4 bases and 6 bases, with 16 bases remaining between them. This CDR3 has 14 residues. CDR3 nucleotide sequence: TGTGCCAGCTCACAACAAACAGGGTCTCGCGAGCAGTACTTC. Translating gives CASSQQTGSREQYF.

The V and J genes are TRBV30 and TRBJ2-2; maybe TRBD2 (6 bases). Germline V CDR1 and CDR2: GTSNPN, SVGIG (reference sequence). The length of the CDR3 is 14 residues. V lost 4 bases to trimming and J lost 7 bases, with 16 bases between them. The CDR3 reads CAWTAWGGFGELFF. The CDR3 nucleotides read TGTGCCTGGACGGCATGGGGAGGTTTCGGGGAGCTGTTTTTT.

The chain combines TRBV7-3 with TRBJ2-7; weak D call: TRBD2 (6 bases). Trimming removed 8 bases from V and 0 bases from J, with 17 bases in between. The germline gives CDR1 SGHTA, CDR2 FQGTGA. The CDR3 is 15 residues long. The CDR3 sequence is CASSQAGSSSYEQYF. The CDR3 DNA sequence: TGTGCCAGCTCACAGGCGGGGTCTAGCTCCTACGAGCAGTACTTC.

This clone has a single count. This chain joins TRBV10-3 and TRBJ1-2; D unclear. The CDR3 loop spans 12 amino acids. In germline, CDR1 is ENHRY, CDR2 SYGVKD. V was shortened by 2 bases and J by 8 bases, with 9 bases between the two germline ends. This chain's CDR3 is CAISERSGGYTF. The CDR3 nucleotides are TGTGCCATCAGTGAGCGCTCAGGAGGCTACACCTTC.

The genes are TRBV25-1 and TRBJ2-5, with D tentatively TRBD2 (5 bases). The CDR3 has 14 residues. Germline CDR1 reads MGHDK; CDR2 reads SYGVNS. V lost 0 bases to trimming and J lost 5 bases, with 10 bases between them. This CDR3 is CASSEYFTGETQYF. In DNA form, the CDR3 reads TGTGCCAGCAGTGAATATTTCACGGGGGAGACCCAGTACTTC.

The chain links TRBV9 to TRBJ1-6; perhaps TRBD1 as D (6 bases). V gave up 3 bases and J gave up 6 bases, with 10 bases separating them. Germline values: CDR1 SGDLS, CDR2 YYNGEE. This CDR3 region has 14 residues. CDR3 DNA sequence: TGTGCCAGCAGCGGGGCAGGGGCTAATTCACCCCTCCACTTT. Its protein is CASSGAGANSPLHF.

The chain links TRBV13 to TRBJ2-7, with TRBD2 matching over 9 bases. Per the germline V gene, CDR1 is PRHDT and CDR2 is FYEKMQ (reference sequence). This CDR3 is built from 14 residues. Trimming at V came to 8 bases and at J to 0 bases, leaving 5 bases not matched to a gene. CDR3 loop: CASRRREGSYEQYF. The CDR3 bases are TGTGCCAGCCGTCGGCGGGAGGGCTCCTACGAGCAGTACTTC.

The chain is built from TRBV7-8 and TRBJ1-3; D gene unclear. Deletions cut 5 bases from V and 4 bases from J, with 9 bases between. The CDR3 totals 13 residues. The germline V gene encodes CDR1 SGHVS and CDR2 FQNEAQ. This chain's CDR3 is CASSPIQGNTIYF. For the CDR3, the DNA is TGTGCCAGCAGCCCAATACAGGGAAACACCATATATTTT.

The chain uses TRBV5-1 and TRBJ2-3; 11 nucleotides match TRBD2. From germline, CDR1 is SGHRS and CDR2 YFSETQ. With 3 bases clipped from V and 4 bases from J, the junction kept 7 bases outside the gene matches. The CDR3 contains 16 residues. CDR3 sequence: CASSSSTSGSSDTQYF. In DNA, the CDR3 is TGCGCCAGCAGCTCTTCAACTAGCGGGAGTTCAGATACGCAGTATTTT.